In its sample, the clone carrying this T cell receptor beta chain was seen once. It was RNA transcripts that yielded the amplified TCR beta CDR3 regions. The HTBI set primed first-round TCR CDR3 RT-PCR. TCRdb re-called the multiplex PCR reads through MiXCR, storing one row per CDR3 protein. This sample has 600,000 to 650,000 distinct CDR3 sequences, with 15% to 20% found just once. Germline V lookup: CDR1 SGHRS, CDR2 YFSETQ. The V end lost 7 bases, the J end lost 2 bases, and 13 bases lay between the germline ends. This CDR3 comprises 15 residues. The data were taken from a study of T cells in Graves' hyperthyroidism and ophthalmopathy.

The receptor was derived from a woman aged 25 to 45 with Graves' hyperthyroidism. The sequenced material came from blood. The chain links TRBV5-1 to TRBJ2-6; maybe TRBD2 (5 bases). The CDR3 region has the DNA TGCGCCAGCCGGAAGAGCGGAACTGGGGCCAACGTCCTGACTTTC. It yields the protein CASRKSGTGANVLTF.